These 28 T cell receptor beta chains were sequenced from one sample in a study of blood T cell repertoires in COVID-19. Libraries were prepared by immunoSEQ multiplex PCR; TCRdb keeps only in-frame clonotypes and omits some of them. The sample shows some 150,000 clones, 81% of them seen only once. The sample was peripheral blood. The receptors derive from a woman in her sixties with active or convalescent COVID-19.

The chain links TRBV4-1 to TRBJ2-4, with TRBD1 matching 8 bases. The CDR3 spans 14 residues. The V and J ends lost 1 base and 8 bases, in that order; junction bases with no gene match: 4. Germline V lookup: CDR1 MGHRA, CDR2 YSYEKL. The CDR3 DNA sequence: TGCGCCAGCAGCCAAGGCGACAGGGGATACATTCAGTACTTC. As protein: CASSQGDRGYIQYF.

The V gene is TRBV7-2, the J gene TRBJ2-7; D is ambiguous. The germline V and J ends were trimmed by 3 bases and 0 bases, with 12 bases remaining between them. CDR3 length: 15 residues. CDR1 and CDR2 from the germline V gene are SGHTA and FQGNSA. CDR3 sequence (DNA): TGTGCCAGCAGCTTTTTGCAGGATGGCTCCTACGAGCAGTACTTC. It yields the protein CASSFLQDGSYEQYF.

The CDR3 region is CASRTSGINEQFF. In nucleotides, the CDR3 is TGTGCCAGCAGGACTAGCGGGATTAATGAGCAGTTCTTC. The gene calls are TRBV4-2 and TRBJ2-1; 11 bases agree with TRBD2. Germline V gives CDR1 LGHNA, CDR2 YNFKEQ. The V gene end was trimmed by 6 bases and the J gene end by 7 bases; junction bases not matched to a gene: 2. The CDR3 runs 13 residues.

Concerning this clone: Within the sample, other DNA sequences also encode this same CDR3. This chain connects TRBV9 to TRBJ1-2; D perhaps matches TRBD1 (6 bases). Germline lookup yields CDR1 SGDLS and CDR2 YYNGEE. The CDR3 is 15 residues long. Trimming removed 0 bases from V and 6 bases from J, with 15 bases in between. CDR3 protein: CASSVGSGAGDGYTF. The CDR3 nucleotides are TGTGCCAGCAGCGTAGGGTCAGGGGCAGGGGATGGCTACACCTTC.

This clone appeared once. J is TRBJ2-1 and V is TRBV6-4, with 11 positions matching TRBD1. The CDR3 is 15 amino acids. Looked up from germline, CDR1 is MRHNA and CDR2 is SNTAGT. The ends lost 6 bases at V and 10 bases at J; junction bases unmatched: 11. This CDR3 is CASSDSGTGGWEQFF. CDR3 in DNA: TGTGCCAGCAGCGATTCCGGGACAGGGGGATGGGAGCAGTTCTTC.

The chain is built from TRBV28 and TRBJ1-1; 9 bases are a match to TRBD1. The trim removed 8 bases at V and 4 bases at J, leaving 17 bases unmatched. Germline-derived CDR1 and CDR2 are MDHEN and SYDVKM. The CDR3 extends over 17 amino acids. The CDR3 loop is CASRRDRGVLHPTEAFF. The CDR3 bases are TGTGCCAGCCGTCGTGACAGGGGGGTCCTGCATCCCACTGAAGCTTTCTTT.

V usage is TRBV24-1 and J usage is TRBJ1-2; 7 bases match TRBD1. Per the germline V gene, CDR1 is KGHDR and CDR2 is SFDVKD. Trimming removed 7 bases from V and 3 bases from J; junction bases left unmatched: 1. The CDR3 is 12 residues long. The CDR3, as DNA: TGTGCCACCAGCACAGGGGACTATGGCTACACCTTC. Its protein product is CATSTGDYGYTF.

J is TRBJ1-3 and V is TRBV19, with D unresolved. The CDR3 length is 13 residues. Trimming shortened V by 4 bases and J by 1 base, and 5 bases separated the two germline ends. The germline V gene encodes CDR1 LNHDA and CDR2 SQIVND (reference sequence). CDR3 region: CASSRTSGNTIYF. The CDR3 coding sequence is TGTGCCAGTAGTAGAACTTCTGGAAACACCATATATTTT.

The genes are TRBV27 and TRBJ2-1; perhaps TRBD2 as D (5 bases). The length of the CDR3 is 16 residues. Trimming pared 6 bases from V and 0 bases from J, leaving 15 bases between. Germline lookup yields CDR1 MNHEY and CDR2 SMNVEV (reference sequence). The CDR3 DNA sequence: TGTGCCAGCAGGAAAGTGGCGGGTGGCTCCTACAATGAGCAGTTCTTC. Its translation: CASRKVAGGSYNEQFF.

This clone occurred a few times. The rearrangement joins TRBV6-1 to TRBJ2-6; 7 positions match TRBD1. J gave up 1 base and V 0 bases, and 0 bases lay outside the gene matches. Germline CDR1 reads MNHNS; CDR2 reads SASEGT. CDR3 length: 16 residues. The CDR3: CASSEATGSGANVLTF. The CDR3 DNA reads TGTGCCAGCAGTGAAGCGACAGGGTCTGGGGCCAACGTCCTGACTTTC.

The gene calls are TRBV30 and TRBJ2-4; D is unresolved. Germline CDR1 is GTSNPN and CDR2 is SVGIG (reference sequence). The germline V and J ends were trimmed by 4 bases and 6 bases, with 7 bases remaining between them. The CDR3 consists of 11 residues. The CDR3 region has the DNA TGTGCCTGGACGAACGGAAACATTCAGTACTTC. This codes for CAWTNGNIQYF.

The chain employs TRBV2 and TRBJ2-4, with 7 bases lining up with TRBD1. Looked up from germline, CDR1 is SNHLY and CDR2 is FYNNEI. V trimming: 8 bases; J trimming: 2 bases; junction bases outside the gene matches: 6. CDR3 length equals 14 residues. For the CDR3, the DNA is TGTGCCAGCCGACAGGGTTCTTCCAAAAACATTCAGTACTTC. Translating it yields CASRQGSSKNIQYF.

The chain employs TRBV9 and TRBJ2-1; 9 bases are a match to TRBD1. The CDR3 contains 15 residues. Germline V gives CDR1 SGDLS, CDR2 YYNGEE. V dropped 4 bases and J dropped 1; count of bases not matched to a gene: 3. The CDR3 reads CASSSQGASYNEQFF. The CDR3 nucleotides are TGTGCCAGCAGCTCACAGGGGGCTTCCTACAATGAGCAGTTCTTC.

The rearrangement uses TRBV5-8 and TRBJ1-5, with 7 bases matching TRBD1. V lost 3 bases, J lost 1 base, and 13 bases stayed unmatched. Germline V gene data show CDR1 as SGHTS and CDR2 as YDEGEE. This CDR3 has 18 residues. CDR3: CASSSPYLQGGSNQPQHF. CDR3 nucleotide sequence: TGTGCCAGCAGCTCCCCTTACCTGCAGGGGGGAAGCAATCAGCCCCAGCATTTT.

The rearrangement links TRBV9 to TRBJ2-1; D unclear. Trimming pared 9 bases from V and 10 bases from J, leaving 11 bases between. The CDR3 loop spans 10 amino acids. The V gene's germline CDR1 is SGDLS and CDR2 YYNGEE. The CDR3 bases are TGTGCCACAAACCGGTTGGAGCAGTTCTTC. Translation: CATNRLEQFF.

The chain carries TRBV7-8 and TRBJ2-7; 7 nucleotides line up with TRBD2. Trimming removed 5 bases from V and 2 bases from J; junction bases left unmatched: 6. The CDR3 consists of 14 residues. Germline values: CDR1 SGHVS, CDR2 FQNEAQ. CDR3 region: CASSDRLAPYEQYF. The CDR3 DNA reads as TGTGCCAGCAGCGACCGACTAGCCCCCTACGAGCAGTACTTC.

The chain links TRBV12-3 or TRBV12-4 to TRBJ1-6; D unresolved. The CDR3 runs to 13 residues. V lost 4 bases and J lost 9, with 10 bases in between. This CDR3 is CASSSGGTSPLHF. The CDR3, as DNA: TGTGCCAGCAGTTCCGGAGGCACTTCACCCCTCCACTTT.

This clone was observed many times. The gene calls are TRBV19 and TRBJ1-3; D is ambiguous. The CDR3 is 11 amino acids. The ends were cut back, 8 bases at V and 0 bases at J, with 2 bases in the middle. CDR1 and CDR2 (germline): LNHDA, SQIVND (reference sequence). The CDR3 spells CASYSGNTIYF. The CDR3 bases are TGTGCCAGTTACTCTGGAAACACCATATATTTT.

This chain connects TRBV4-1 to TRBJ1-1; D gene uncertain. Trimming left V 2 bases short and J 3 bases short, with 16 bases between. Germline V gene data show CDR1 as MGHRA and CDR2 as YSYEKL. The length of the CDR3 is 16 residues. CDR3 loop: CASSQRTASPDTEAFF. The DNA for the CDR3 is TGCGCCAGCAGCCAACGAACAGCCTCCCCGGACACTGAAGCTTTCTTT.

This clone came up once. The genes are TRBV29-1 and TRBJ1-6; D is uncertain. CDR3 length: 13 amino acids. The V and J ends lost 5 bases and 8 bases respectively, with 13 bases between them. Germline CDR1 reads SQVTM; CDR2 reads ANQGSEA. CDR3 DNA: TGCAGCGTTCAAACCAGCGCGGATTCACCCCTCCACTTT. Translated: CSVQTSADSPLHF. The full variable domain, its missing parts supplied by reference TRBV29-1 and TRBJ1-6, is SAVISQKPSRDICQRGTSLTIQCQVDSQVTMMFWYRQQPGQSLTLIATANQGSEATYESGFVIDKFPISRPNLTFSTLTVSNMSPEDSSIYLCSVQTSADSPLHFGNGTRLTVT.

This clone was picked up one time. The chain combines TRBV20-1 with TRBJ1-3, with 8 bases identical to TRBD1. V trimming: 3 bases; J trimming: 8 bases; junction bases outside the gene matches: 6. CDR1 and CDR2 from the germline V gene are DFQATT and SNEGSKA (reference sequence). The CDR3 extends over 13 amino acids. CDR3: CSASPGGADTIYF. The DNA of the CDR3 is TGCAGTGCTAGTCCAGGGGGCGCGGACACCATATATTTT.

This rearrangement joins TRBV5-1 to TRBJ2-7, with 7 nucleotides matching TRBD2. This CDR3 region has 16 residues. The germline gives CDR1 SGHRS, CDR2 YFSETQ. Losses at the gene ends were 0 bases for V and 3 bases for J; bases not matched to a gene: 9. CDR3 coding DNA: TGCGCCAGCAGCTTGGGGTTAATAGCGGGCCGCTACGAGCAGTACTTC. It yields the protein CASSLGLIAGRYEQYF.

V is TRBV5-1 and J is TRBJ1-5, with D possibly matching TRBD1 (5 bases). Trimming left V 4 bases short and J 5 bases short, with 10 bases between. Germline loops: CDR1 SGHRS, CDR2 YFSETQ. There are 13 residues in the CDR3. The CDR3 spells CASSQQAHQPQHF. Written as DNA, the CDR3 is TGCGCCAGCAGCCAACAGGCCCATCAGCCCCAGCATTTT.

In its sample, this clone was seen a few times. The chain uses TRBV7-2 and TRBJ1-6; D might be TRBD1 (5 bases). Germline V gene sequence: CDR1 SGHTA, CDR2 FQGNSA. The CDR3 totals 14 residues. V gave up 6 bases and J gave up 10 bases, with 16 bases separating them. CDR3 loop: CASSVRGGVSPLHF. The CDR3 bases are TGTGCCAGCAGTGTCAGAGGAGGGGTGTCACCCCTCCACTTT.

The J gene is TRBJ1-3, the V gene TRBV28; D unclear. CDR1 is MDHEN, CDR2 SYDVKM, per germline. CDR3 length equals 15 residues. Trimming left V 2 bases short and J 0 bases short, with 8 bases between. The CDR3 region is CASSLMGYSGNTIYF. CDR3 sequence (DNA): TGTGCCAGCAGTTTAATGGGCTACTCTGGAAACACCATATATTTT.

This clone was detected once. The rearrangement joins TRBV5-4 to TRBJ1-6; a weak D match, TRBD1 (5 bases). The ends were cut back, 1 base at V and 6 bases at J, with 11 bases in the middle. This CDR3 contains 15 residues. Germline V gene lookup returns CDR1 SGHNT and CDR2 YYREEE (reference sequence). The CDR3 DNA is TGTGCCAGCAGCTTGAAGGGGATTTCTAATTCACCCCTCCACTTT. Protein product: CASSLKGISNSPLHF.

The CDR3 protein is CASSLGLAGYEQYF. The CDR3 DNA reads TGTGCCAGCAGCCTGGGACTAGCGGGATACGAGCAGTACTTC. V and J are TRBV6-2 or TRBV6-3 and TRBJ2-7; 13 bases are shared with TRBD2. J gave up 4 bases and V 6 bases, and 3 bases lay outside the gene matches. This CDR3 has 14 amino acids. The germline gives CDR1 MNHEY, CDR2 SVGEGT.

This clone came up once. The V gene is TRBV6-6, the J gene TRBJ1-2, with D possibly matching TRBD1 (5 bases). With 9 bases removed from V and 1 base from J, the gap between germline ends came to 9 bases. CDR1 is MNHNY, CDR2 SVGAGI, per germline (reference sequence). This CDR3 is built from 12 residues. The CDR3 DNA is TGTGCCAGTAACAGGATTAACTATGGCTACACCTTC. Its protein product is CASNRINYGYTF.